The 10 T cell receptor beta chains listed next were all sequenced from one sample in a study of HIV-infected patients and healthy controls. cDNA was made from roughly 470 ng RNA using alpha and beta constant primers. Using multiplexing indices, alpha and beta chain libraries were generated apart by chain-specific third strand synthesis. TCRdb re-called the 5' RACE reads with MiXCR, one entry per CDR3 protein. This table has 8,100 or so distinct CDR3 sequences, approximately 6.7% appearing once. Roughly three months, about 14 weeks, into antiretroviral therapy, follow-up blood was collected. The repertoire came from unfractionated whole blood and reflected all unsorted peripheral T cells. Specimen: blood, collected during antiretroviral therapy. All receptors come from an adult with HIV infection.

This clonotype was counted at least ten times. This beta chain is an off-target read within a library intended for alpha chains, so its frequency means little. This chain's CDR3 is CASSLGDGGDIQYF. The CDR3 nucleotides read TGCGCCAGCAGCTTGGGGGACGGAGGGGACATTCAGTACTTC. The V and J genes are TRBV5-1 and TRBJ2-4, with a tentative D call TRBD2 (6 bases). The CDR3 is 14 amino acids. Germline CDR1 and CDR2: SGHRS and YFSETQ. The V end lost 0 bases, the J end lost 8 bases, and 12 bases lay between the germline ends.

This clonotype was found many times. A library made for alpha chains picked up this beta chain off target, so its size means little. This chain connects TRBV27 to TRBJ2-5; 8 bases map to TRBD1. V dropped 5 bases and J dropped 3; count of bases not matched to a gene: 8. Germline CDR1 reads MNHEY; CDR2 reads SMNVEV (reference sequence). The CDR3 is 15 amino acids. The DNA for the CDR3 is TGTGCCAGCAGTCCGATGACAGGGGTTGAAGAGACCCAGTACTTC. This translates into CASSPMTGVEETQYF.

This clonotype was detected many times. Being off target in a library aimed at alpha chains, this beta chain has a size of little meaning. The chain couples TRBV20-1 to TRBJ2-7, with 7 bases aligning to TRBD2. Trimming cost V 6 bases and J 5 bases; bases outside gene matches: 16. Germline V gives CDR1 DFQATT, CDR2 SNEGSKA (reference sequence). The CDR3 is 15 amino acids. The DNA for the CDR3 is TGCAGTGCGCCGATGACGACTAGCTCACGGGACGAGCAGTACTTC. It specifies CSAPMTTSSRDEQYF.

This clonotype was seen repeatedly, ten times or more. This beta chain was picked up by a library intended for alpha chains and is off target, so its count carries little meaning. The DNA for the CDR3 is TGTGCCAGCAGTTTGGGCTTCTACGAGCAGTACTTC. Translated, it gives CASSLGFYEQYF. The chain links TRBV28 to TRBJ2-7; D remains unclear. V lost 3 bases, J lost 3 bases, and 6 bases lay in between. From germline, CDR1 is MDHEN and CDR2 SYDVKM. The length of the CDR3 is 12 residues.

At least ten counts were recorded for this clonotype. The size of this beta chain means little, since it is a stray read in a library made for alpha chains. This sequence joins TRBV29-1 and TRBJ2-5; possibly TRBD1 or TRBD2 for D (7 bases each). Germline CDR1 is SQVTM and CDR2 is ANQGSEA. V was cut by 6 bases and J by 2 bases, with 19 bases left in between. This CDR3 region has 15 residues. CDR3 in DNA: TGCAGCGTGGGGGGGACAGAGGATGTTCAAGAGACCCAGTACTTC. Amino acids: CSVGGTEDVQETQYF.

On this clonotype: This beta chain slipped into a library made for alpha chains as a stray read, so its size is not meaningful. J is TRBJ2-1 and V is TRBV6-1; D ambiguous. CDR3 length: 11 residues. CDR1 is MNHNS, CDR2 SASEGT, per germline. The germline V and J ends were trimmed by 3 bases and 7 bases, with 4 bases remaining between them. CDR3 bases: TGTGCCAGCAGTGATATGAATGAGCAGTTCTTC. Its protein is CASSDMNEQFF.

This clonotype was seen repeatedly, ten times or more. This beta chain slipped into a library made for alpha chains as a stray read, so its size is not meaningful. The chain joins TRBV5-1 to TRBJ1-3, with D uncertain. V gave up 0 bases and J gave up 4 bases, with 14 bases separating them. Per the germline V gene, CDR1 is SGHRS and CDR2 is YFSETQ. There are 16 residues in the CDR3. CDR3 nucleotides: TGCGCCAGCAGCTTGGCCGGGAGAGGGCAAGGAAACACCATATATTTT. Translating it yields CASSLAGRGQGNTIYF.

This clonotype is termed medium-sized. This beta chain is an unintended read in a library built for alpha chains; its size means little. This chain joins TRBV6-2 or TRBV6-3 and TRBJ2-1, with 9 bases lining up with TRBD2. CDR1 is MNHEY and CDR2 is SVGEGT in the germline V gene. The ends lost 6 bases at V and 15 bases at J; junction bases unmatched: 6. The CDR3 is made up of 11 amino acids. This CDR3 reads CASSLRLAAFF. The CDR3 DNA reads TGTGCCAGCAGCCTACGACTAGCGGCGTTCTTC.

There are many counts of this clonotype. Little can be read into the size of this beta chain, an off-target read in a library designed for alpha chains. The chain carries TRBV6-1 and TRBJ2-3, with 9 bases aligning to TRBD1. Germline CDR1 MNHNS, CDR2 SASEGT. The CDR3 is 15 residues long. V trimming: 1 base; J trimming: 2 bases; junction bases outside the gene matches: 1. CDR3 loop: CASSEGTGDTDTQYF. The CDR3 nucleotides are TGTGCCAGCAGTGAAGGGACAGGGGACACAGATACGCAGTATTTT.

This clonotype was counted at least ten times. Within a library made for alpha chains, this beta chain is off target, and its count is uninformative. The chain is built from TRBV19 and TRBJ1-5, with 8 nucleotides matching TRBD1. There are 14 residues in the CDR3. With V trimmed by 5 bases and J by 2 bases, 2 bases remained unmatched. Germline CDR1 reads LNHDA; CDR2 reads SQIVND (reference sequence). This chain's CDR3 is CASSQTGGNQPQHF. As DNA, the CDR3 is TGTGCCAGTAGTCAGACAGGGGGCAATCAGCCCCAGCATTTT.